The 10 T cell receptor beta chains listed next were all sequenced from one sample in a study of human T cells and chemical hapten exposure (dated by TCRdb to 2020 to 2023). The receptor library was made with RACE. Sequenced using a NextSeq 500. Using fastp trimming at Q25 and MiXCR clonotype assembly, TCRdb reanalyzed the public sequencing data and kept in-frame beta chains. Rows with a matching CDR3 protein are joined into one entry that keeps the most common DNA and genes. This sample has about 77,000 distinct CDR3 sequences in its table, and 7% to 9.5% of those were observed once. The ten most abundant clones make up 1.7% of the sample. The sample's time point label, decoded: healthy volunteer bleed at 6 weeks. Total RNA was extracted from unfractionated whole blood that had been collected in Tempus Blood RNA tubes. The sample consisted of whole blood. The source of these receptors is a female donor in good health. Some clones in this sample may be carry-over from other donors' samples.

This clonotype was observed a few times. The V call is TRBV7-8, the J call TRBJ1-4; no reliable D call. Germline lookup yields CDR1 SGHVS and CDR2 FQNEAQ. The CDR3 totals 14 residues. The V end was cut by 8 bases, the J end by 0 bases, with 10 bases between. In DNA, the CDR3 is TGTGCCAGCGGTCCCAGAACAACTAATGAAAAACTGTTTTTT. This encodes CASGPRTTNEKLFF.

The J gene is TRBJ1-6, the V gene TRBV27; no clear D gene. The CDR3 is 16 amino acids. V was cut by 5 bases and J by 4 bases, with 15 bases left in between. Germline V gene lookup returns CDR1 MNHEY and CDR2 SMNVEV (reference sequence). The CDR3 sequence is CASSQQVSTYNSPLHF. In DNA, the CDR3 is TGTGCCAGCAGTCAACAAGTCAGTACTTATAATTCACCCCTCCACTTT.

This clonotype was found many times. The CDR3 nucleotides are TGTGCCAGCAGCGATTCTATCCCAAACACCATATATTTT. Translated, it gives CASSDSIPNTIYF. This chain joins TRBV7-2 and TRBJ1-3; the D is unclear. Trimming cost V 5 bases and J 6 bases, with 11 bases left between them. CDR3 size: 13 residues. Germline loops: CDR1 SGHTA, CDR2 FQGNSA.

This clonotype was recorded at least ten times. The gene calls are TRBV10-3 and TRBJ2-2; no firm D call. The CDR3 length is 15 residues. Trimming took off 3 bases at V and 2 bases at J, with 10 bases between the two ends. From germline, CDR1 is ENHRY and CDR2 SYGVKD. CDR3 sequence reads: CAISDLGLNTGELFF. In nucleotides, the CDR3 is TGTGCCATCAGTGATTTAGGTCTAAACACCGGGGAGCTGTTTTTT.

Regarding this clonotype: Just one base apart from a much larger clone, this may be a read error. J is TRBJ1-5 and V is TRBV5-5, with D perhaps TRBD1 (5 bases). This CDR3 is 15 amino acids long. CDR1 and CDR2 (germline): SGHKS, YYEKEE (reference sequence). The chain's CDR3 is CASSLAQGRGQPQNF. The CDR3 bases are TGTGCCAGCAGCTTGGCCCAGGGACGGGGTCAGCCCCAGAATTTT.

This clonotype came up a few times. The rearrangement uses TRBV29-1 and TRBJ2-5; TRBD1 is a possible D gene (6 bases). The CDR3 runs 11 residues. V was shortened by 8 bases and J by 5 bases, with 12 bases between the two germline ends. Germline assignment: CDR1 SQVTM and CDR2 ANQGSEA. CDR3 loop: CSLLRGETQYF. The CDR3 DNA is TGCAGCCTTCTGAGGGGGGAGACCCAGTACTTC. Drawing the rest from reference TRBV29-1 and TRBJ2-5, the complete variable domain is SAVISQKPSRDICQRGTSLTIQCQVDSQVTMMFWYRQQPGQSLTLIATANQGSEATYESGFVIDKFPISRPNLTFSTLTVSNMSPEDSSIYLCSLLRGETQYFGPGTRLLVL.

The chain combines TRBV5-1 with TRBJ2-7; 14 bases map to TRBD2. Germline-derived CDR1 and CDR2 are SGHRS and YFSETQ. The CDR3 runs to 15 residues. With V trimmed by 4 bases and J by 8 bases, 8 bases remained unmatched. The CDR3 DNA is TGCGCCAGCAGCCCTCAAGGACTAGCGGGGGGCCAGCAGTACTTC. Translating gives CASSPQGLAGGQQYF.

J is TRBJ2-3 and V is TRBV4-2, with 11 bases lining up with TRBD2. V trimming: 1 base; J trimming: 2 bases; junction bases outside the gene matches: 2. CDR3 size: 16 residues. Germline V CDR1 and CDR2: LGHNA, YNFKEQ. The CDR3 bases are TGTGCCAGCAGCCAAGGTAGCGGGGGGGCCACAGATACGCAGTATTTT. Its protein product is CASSQGSGGATDTQYF.

At least ten counts were recorded for this clonotype. The V and J genes are TRBV20-1 and TRBJ2-7, with 8 bases that match TRBD1. CDR3 length equals 14 residues. Germline loops: CDR1 DFQATT, CDR2 SNEGSKA (reference sequence). The V and J ends lost 6 bases and 0 bases, in that order; junction bases with no gene match: 7. CDR3 sequence reads: CSAIDRGRSYEQYF. Here the CDR3 DNA reads TGCAGTGCCATCGACAGGGGTCGCTCCTACGAGCAGTACTTC.

About this clonotype itself: This may stem from a read error, because a much larger clone lies one nucleotide away. The chain uses TRBV12-3 or TRBV12-4 and TRBJ2-7, with D possibly TRBD1 on 6 matching bases. The V end was cut by 5 bases, the J end by 7 bases, with 15 bases between. This CDR3 region has 13 residues. Written as DNA, the CDR3 is TGTGCCAGCAGTGGCGGACAGTATGGGGAGCAGTACTTC. Translated: CASSGGQYGEQYF.